Here is one TCR beta chain with its context. Data came from immunoSEQ multiplex PCR; TCRdb stores just in-frame clones and leaves some out. This sample has approximately 73,000 clones, with 92% found just once. The germline V gene encodes CDR1 SNHLY and CDR2 FYNNEI. V was trimmed by 4 bases and J by 0 bases, leaving 6 bases between them. The CDR3 consists of 13 residues. The data belong to a study of technical replicates of blood from a handful of donors. The TCR originated in a human donor in good health. Source material: T cells isolated from PBMCs. J is TRBJ1-2 and V is TRBV2; D is possibly TRBD1 (6 bases). This chain's CDR3 is CASSGTANYGYTF. Written as DNA, the CDR3 is TGTGCCAGCAGTGGGACAGCTAACTATGGCTACACCTTC.